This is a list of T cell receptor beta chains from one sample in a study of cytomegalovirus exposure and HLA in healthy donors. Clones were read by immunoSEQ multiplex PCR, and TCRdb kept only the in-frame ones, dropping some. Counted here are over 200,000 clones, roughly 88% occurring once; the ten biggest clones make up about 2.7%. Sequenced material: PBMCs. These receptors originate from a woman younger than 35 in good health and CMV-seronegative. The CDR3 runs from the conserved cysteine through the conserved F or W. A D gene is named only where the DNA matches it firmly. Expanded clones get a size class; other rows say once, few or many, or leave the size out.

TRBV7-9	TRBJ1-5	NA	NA	TGTGCCAGCAGCTTAGGAGGGTTTGACAATCAGCCCCAGCATTTT	CASSLGGFDNQPQHF
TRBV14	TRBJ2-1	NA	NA	TGTGCCAGCAGCCAAGTATATCGTAGCGGTCAGGCCTACAATGAGCAGTTCTTC	CASSQVYRSGQAYNEQFF
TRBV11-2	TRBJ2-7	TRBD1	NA	TGTGCCAGCAGCTTAGGGACAGGGATCCGCTACGAGCAGTACTTC	CASSLGTGIRYEQYF
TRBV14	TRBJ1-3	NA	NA	TGTGCCAGCACTTCCGTGTTCGGAAACACCATATATTTT	CASTSVFGNTIYF
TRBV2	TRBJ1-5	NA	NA	TGTGCCAGCAGTCCCCAGGGAAATCAGCCCCAGCATTTT	CASSPQGNQPQHF
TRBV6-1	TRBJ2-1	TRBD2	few	TGTGCCAGCAGTGCGGGACTAGCGGGTTCCAATGAGCAGTTCTTC	CASSAGLAGSNEQFF
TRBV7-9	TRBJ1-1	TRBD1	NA	TGTGCCAGCAGTTGGTACAGGGGGCAGTTGGACACTGAAGCTTTCTTT	CASSWYRGQLDTEAFF
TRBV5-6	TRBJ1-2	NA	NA	TGTGCCAGCAGCTTGTCCCGACATTACGGCTACACCTTC	CASSLSRHYGYTF
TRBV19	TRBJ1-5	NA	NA	TGTGCCACCAAATCAACCGAGCTTCAGCCCCAGCATTTT	CATKSTELQPQHF
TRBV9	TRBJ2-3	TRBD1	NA	TGTGCCAGCAGCGCCACTCAAGGACAGGGGATCGGCACAGATACGCAGTATTTT	CASSATQGQGIGTDTQYF
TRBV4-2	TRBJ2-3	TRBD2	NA	TGTGCCAGCAGCCAAAACCTCGGACTAGCGGACGGGGGGACGCAGTATTTT	CASSQNLGLADGGTQYF
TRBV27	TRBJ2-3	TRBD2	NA	TGTGCCAGCAGTGATAGCGGGAGGGCAGATACGCAGTATTTT	CASSDSGRADTQYF
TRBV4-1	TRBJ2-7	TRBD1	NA	TGCGCCAGCAGCCACGGACAGGGGGAATCCGAGCAGTACTTC	CASSHGQGESEQYF
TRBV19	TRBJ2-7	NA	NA	TGTGCCACCTCCCATGCGAATTACGAGCAGTACTTC	CATSHANYEQYF
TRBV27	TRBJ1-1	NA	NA	TGTGCCAGCAGTTTATTAGGGGGGGGGCGGATGGATGCGGCCACTGAAGCTTTCTTT	CASSLLGGGRMDAATEAFF
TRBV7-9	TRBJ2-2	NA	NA	TGTGCCAGCAGCCCTTCTTGGGAGTCCGGGGAGCTGTTTTTT	CASSPSWESGELFF
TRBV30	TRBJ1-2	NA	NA	TGTGCCTGGAGTGGGGAGCGGGGCTACACCTTC	CAWSGERGYTF